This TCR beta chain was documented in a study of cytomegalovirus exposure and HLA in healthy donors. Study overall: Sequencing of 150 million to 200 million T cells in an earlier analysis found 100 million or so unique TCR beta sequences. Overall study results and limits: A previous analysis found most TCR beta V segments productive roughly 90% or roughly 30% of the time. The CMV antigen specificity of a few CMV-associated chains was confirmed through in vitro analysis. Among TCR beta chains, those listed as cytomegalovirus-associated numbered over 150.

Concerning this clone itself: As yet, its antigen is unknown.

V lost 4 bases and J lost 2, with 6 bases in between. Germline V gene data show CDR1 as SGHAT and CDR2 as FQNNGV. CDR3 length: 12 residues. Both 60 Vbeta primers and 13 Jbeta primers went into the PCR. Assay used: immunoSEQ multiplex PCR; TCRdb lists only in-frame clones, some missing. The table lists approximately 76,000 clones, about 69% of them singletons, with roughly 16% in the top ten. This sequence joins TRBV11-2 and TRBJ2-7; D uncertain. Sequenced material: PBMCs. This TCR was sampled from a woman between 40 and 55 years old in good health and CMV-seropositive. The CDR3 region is CASSSRTYEQYF. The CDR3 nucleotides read TGTGCCAGCAGCTCCCGTACCTACGAGCAGTACTTC.